Sequencing of this T cell receptor (beta chain) was carried out in a study of blood T cells in healthy people across ages. Whole-study findings and limits: With naive T cell percentage, TCR beta diversity showed a strong correlation.

There are 14 residues in the CDR3. With 6 bases removed from V and 0 bases from J, the gap between germline ends came to 11 bases. Germline V gene lookup returns CDR1 MNHEY and CDR2 SVGEGT. Through a sample-barcoded 5' primer and a J-beta primer mix, a second PCR was run for about 6 to 11 cycles. Each CDR3 protein gets one entry after TCRdb re-called the 5' RACE reads with MiXCR. This table has roughly 800,000 distinct CDR3 sequences, about 26% appearing once. The sample holds a few counts of this clonotype. The antigen remains undetermined. These data also featured in a second study, about T cells of mothers and their children. Turning to that study: The authors used all extracted RNA for cDNA synthesis, at approximately 1.5 ug per 15 ul. Per mother, over 9 million TCR beta CDR3 reads were obtained; per child, about 3.3 million. The overlap seen between related mothers and children slightly exceeded that of unrelated pairs, though not significantly.

The chain employs TRBV6-2 or TRBV6-3 and TRBJ2-5; D is perhaps TRBD1 (6 bases). Sequences were obtained from blood. This sequence originates from a boy between 5 and 17 years old in good health. This chain's CDR3 is CASSSGQYQETQYF. DNA for the CDR3: TGTGCCAGCAGCTCCGGACAGTACCAAGAGACCCAGTACTTC.